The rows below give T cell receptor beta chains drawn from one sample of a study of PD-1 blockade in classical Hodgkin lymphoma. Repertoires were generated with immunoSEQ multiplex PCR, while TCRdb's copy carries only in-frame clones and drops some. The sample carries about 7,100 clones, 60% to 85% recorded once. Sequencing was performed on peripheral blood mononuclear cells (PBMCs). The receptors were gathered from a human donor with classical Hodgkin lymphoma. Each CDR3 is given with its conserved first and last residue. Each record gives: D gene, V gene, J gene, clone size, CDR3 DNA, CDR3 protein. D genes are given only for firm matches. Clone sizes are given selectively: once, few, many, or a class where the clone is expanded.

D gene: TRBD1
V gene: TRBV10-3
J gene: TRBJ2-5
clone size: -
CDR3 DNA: TGTGCCATCAGGGACAGGGGAGAGACCCAGTACTTC
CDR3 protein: CAIRDRGETQYF

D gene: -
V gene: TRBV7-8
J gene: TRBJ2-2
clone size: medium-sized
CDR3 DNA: TGTGCCAGCCCCCCACCGGGACACGTATCCGGGGAGCTGTTTTTT
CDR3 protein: CASPPPGHVSGELFF

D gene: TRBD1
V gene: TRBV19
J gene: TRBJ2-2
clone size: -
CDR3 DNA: TGTGCCAGTACGGAGACAGGGGCGGCCGGGGAGCTGTTTTTT
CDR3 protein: CASTETGAAGELFF

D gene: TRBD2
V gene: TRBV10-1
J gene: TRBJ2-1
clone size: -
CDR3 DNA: TGCGCCAGCAGTGAGTCGGGCAAGCGGGGCCCCCTGTTCTTC
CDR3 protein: CASSESGKRGPLFF

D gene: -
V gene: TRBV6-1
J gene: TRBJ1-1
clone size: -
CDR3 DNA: TGTGCCAGCAGTGAAGCACGGACAGCTGTGAGGGCTTTCTTT
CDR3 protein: CASSEARTAVRAFF

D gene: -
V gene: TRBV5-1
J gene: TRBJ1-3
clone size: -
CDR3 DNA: TGCGCCAGCACTAGGGAGGGACTCGGCTCTGGTGAAAACACCATATATTTT
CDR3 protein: CASTREGLGSGENTIYF

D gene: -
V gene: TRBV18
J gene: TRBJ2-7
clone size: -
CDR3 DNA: TGTGCCAGCTCCCTGGGGACTTCGACCCTCGAGCAGTACTTC
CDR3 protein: CASSLGTSTLEQYF

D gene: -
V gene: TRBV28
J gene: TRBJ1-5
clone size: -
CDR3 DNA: TGTGCCAGCAGCTGGCGGGACGCGACCCAGCATTTT
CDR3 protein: CASSWRDATQHF

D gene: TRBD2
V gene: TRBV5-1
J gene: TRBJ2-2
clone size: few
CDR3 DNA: TGCGCCAGCAGCTTGGGACTAGCGGGACCCGGGGAGCTGTTTTTT
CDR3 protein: CASSLGLAGPGELFF

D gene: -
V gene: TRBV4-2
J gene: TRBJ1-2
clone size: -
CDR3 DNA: TGTGCCAGCAGCCAAGACGGAGGCAGCTATGGCTACACCTTC
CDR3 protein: CASSQDGGSYGYTF

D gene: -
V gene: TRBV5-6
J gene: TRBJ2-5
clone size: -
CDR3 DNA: TGTGCCAGCAGCTTAGGGGGGCCGAAGGAAGAGACCCAGTACTTC
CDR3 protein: CASSLGGPKEETQYF

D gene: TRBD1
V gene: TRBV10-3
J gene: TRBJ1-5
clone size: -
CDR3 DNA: TGTGCCATCGGAAGACAGGGAGGCAATCAGCCCCAGCATTTT
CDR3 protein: CAIGRQGGNQPQHF

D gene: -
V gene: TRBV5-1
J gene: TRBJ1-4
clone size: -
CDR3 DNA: TGCGCCAGCAGCTTGGTAGGCTCAACTAATGAAAAACTGTTTTTT
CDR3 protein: CASSLVGSTNEKLFF

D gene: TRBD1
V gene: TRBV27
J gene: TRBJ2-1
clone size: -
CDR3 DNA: TGTGCCAGCAGCGCCTGGTGGGACAGCAATGAGCAGTTCTTC
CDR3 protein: CASSAWWDSNEQFF

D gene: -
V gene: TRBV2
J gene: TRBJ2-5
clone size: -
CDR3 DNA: TGTGCCAGCAGTGAAAACAGAGACAGAGCTGAGACCCAGTACTTC
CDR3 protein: CASSENRDRAETQYF

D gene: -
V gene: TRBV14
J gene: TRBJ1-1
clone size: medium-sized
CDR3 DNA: TGTGCCAGCAGCCTCGCGAGGGGAGGGACTGAAGCTTTCTTT
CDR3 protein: CASSLARGGTEAFF

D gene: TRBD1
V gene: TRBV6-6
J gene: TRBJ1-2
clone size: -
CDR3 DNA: TGTGCCAGCAGACTACAGGGGGCGAAAGATGGCTACACCTTC
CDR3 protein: CASRLQGAKDGYTF

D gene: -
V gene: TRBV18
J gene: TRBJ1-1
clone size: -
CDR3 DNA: TGTGCCAGCTCGGCCGACTCGGCGGGGACTGAAGCTTTCTTT
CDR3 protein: CASSADSAGTEAFF

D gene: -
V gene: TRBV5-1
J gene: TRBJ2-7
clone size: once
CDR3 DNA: TGCGCCAGCAGCTTCGGGGACCACTCCTACGAGCAGTACTTC
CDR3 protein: CASSFGDHSYEQYF

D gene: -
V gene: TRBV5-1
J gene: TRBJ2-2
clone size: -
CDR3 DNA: TGCGCCAGCAGCTTGGAAGGGGCGAACACCGGGGAGCTGTTTTTT
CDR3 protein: CASSLEGANTGELFF

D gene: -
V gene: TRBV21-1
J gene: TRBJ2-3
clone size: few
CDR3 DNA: TGTGCCAGCAGCCCCCGCGGACTGGGGGGCACAGATACGCAGTATTTT
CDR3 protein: CASSPRGLGGTDTQYF

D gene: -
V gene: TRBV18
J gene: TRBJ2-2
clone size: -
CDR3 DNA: TGTGCCAGCTCACTATGGGACTCCGGGGAGCTGTTTTTT
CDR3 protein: CASSLWDSGELFF

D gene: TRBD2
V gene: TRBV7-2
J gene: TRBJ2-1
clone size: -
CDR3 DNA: TGTGCCAGCAGCCCCGGGACTAGCGGCAATGAGCAGTTCTTC
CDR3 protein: CASSPGTSGNEQFF

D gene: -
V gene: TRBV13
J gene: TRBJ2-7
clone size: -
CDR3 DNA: TGTGCCAGCAGCGGCAGGAGGGCTAGCGACTACGAGCAGTACTTC
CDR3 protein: CASSGRRASDYEQYF

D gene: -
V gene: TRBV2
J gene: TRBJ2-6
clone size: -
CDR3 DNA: TGTGCCAGCAGTCCAGACAGTTCTGGGGCCAACGTCCTGACTTTC
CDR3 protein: CASSPDSSGANVLTF

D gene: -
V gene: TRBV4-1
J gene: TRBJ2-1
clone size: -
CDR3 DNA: TGCGCCAGCAGCCACCCAGCCCTAGACAATGAGCAGTTCTTC
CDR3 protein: CASSHPALDNEQFF

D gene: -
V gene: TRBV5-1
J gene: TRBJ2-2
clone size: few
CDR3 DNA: TGCGCCAGCAGGGCAGACGCGACGAACACCGGGGAGCTGTTTTTT
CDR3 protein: CASRADATNTGELFF

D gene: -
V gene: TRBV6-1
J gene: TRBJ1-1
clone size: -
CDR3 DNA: TGTGCCAGCAGTGAAGCGCCAGGCCCTGAAGCTTTCTTT
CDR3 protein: CASSEAPGPEAFF

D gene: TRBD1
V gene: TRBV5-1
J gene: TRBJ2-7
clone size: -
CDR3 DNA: TGCGCCAGCAGCTTGTTGAGCAGGGGGTACGAGCAGTACTTC
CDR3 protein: CASSLLSRGYEQYF

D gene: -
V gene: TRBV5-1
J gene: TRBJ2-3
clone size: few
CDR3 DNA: TGCGCCAGCAGCTTTGGGGCAGATACGCAGTATTTT
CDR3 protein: CASSFGADTQYF

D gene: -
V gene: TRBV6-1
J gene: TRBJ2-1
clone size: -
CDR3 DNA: TGTGCCAGCAGTGAAGCAGCCCTACGAGGGAATGAGCAGTTCTTC
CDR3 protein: CASSEAALRGNEQFF

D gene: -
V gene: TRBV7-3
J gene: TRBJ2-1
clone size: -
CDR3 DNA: TGTGCCAGCACCCAATCGGACTTTTCCTACAATGAGCAGTTCTTC
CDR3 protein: CASTQSDFSYNEQFF

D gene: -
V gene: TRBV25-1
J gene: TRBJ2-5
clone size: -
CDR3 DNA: TGTGCCAGCCCTTCGGGGGCAGAGACCCAGTACTTC
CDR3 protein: CASPSGAETQYF

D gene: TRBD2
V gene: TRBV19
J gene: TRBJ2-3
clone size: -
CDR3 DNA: TGTGCCAGTAGTTATAGCGGGAGCCGTAGCACAGATACGCAGTATTTT
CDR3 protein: CASSYSGSRSTDTQYF

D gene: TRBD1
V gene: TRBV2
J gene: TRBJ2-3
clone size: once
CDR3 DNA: TGTGCCAGTGCCCCGGACAGGGGCGGCACAGATACGCAGTATTTT
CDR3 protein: CASAPDRGGTDTQYF

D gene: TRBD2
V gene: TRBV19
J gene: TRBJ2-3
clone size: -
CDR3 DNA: TGTGCCAGTAGAACTAGCGGGATTAGCACAGATACGCAGTATTTT
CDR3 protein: CASRTSGISTDTQYF

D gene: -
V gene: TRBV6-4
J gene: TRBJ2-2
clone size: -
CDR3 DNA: TGTGCCAGCAGCGAACAGTACACCGGGGAGCTGTTTTTT
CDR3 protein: CASSEQYTGELFF

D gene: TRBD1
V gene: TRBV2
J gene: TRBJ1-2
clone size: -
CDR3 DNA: TGTGCCAGCAGTGAGGAGACAGGGAGCGGCTACACCTTC
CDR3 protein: CASSEETGSGYTF

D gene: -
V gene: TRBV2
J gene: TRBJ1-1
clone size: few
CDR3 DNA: TGTGCCAGCAGTGTTCTAAGGGGAAGCGCTGAAGCTTTCTTT
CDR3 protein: CASSVLRGSAEAFF

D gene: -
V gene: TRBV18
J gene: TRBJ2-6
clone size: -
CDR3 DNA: TGTGCCAGCTCACCAGATTCTGGGGCCAACGTCCTGACTTTC
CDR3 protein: CASSPDSGANVLTF

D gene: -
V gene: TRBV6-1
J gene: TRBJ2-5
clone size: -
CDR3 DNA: TGTGCCAGCAGTGCACAGCCGTACCAAGAGACCCAGTACTTC
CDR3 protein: CASSAQPYQETQYF

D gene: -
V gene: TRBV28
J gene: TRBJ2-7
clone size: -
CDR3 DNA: TGTGCCAGCATGAAGGGGTACCCCTACGAGCAGTACTTC
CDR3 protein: CASMKGYPYEQYF

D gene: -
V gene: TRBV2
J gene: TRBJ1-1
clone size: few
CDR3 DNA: TGTGCCGCATTACAGGTTAGGGACACTGAAGCTTTCTTT
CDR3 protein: CAALQVRDTEAFF

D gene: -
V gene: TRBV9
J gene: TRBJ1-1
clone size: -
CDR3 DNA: TGTGCCAGCAGCGCCGACAGTAGAAGGGTCACTGAAGCTTTCTTT
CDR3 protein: CASSADSRRVTEAFF

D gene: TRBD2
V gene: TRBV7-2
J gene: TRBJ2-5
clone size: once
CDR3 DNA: TGTGCCAGCAGCTACGACGGGACTAGCGAGGAGACCCAGTACTTC
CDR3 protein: CASSYDGTSEETQYF

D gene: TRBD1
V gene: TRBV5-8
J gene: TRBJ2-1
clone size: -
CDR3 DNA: TGTGCCAGCAGCTTTCAGGGGGCAAGGAACAATGAGCAGTTCTTC
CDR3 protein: CASSFQGARNNEQFF

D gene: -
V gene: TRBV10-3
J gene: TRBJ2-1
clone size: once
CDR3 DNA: TGTGCCACCCTGGCACTCAACAATGAGCAGTTCTTC
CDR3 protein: CATLALNNEQFF

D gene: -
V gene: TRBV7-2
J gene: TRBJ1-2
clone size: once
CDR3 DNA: TGTGCCAGCAGCTTAGTCGGCGTGTGGGGCTACACCTTC
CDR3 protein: CASSLVGVWGYTF

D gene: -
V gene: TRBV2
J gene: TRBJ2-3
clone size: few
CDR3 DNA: TGTGCCAGCAGAGGGCGAGGCGCCCGCACAGATACGCAGTATTTT
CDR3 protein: CASRGRGARTDTQYF

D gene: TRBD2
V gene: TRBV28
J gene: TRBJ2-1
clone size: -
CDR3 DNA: TGTGCCAGCAGTTCGGGACTAGCGGGAAGAAATGAGCAGTTCTTC
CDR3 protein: CASSSGLAGRNEQFF

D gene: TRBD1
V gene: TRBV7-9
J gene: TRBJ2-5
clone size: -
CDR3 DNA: TGTGCCAGCAGTTCCACCGGGACAGGGGGCGCGAACCAGTACTTC
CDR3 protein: CASSSTGTGGANQYF

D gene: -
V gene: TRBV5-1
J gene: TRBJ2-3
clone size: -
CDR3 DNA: TGCGCCAGCAGCTTGGAAGGCCCCTCGGGGGATACGCAGTATTTT
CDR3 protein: CASSLEGPSGDTQYF

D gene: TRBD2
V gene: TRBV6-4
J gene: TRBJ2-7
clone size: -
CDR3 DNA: TGTGCCAGCAGCCCTAGCGGGAACTACGAGCAGTACTTC
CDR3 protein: CASSPSGNYEQYF